This T cell receptor beta chain was captured by sequencing in a study of blood T cell repertoires in COVID-19. Turning to the study itself: Nucleic acid was either cDNA or gDNA, and it came from T cells, B-cell-depleted T cells, or PBMCs.

TCRdb keeps only in-frame clones here, not all; method: immunoSEQ multiplex PCR. The table has approximately 190,000 clones, about 86% seen once. With 6 bases removed from V and 6 bases from J, the gap between germline ends came to 14 bases. This CDR3 is built from 13 residues. Material for sequencing was peripheral blood. The TCR comes from a young man with active or convalescent COVID-19. The V call is TRBV12-3 or TRBV12-4, the J call TRBJ1-1; D is possibly TRBD1 (5 bases). The CDR3 here is CASSQGPLAEAFF. For the CDR3, the DNA is TGTGCCAGCAGCCAGGGCCCTCTCGCTGAAGCTTTCTTT.